The T cell receptor (beta chain) under discussion was sequenced for a study of blood T cell repertoires in COVID-19. With regard to this clone: This CDR3 is also generated by other DNA sequences in the sample.

Clones were sequenced by immunoSEQ multiplex PCR, and TCRdb holds only the in-frame ones, with some missing. This sample has roughly 120,000 clones, with over 80% found just once. Trimming took 3 bases from V and 5 from J; bases not matched to a gene: 1. CDR1 is KGHSH, CDR2 LQKENI, per germline. The CDR3 sequence is 14 residues long. This receptor was taken from a woman in her seventies with acute or convalescent COVID-19. The gene calls are TRBV18 and TRBJ1-4; 9 bases map to TRBD1. The sample consisted of peripheral blood. CDR3 sequence (DNA): TGTGCCAGCTCACCTGGGACAGGGAATGAAAAACTGTTTTTT. Residues: CASSPGTGNEKLFF.